One sample yielded the 17 T cell receptor beta chains listed below, sequenced in a study of blood T cell repertoires in COVID-19. The assay was immunoSEQ multiplex PCR, and TCRdb's table has in-frame clones only and misses some. The sample shows 99,000 or so clones, 85% to 90% of them seen only once. Material for sequencing was peripheral blood. The receptors come from a man aged 45-60 years with acute or convalescent COVID-19.

V gene TRBV7-9 combines with J gene TRBJ1-2, with a possible D match to TRBD1 (6 bases). Germline CDR1 SEHNR, CDR2 FQNEAQ (reference sequence). CDR3 size: 15 residues. V was clipped by 1 base and J by 3 bases, with 12 bases between them. CDR3 protein: CASSLDGTKDYGYTF. The CDR3 bases are TGTGCCAGCAGCTTAGATGGGACAAAGGACTATGGCTACACCTTC.

The sample holds a few counts of this clone. V gene TRBV6-4 combines with J gene TRBJ1-1, with a weak D call TRBD1 (6 bases). V dropped 5 bases and J dropped 0 bases, with 7 bases sitting between them. Germline CDR1 is MRHNA and CDR2 is SNTAGT. This CDR3 has 13 amino acids. CDR3 sequence (DNA): TGTGCCAGCAGTACAGGGCTGAACACTGAAGCTTTCTTT. Encoded protein: CASSTGLNTEAFF.

The genes are TRBV27 and TRBJ2-3; the match to TRBD1 covers 12 bases. The CDR3 spans 19 residues. The V gene's germline CDR1 is MNHEY and CDR2 SMNVEV (reference sequence). V lost 2 bases and J lost 2; bases outside the gene matches: 11. For the CDR3, the DNA is TGTGCCAGCAGTTTAAGGGGGACAGGGGGCTTGTGGAACACAGATACGCAGTATTTT. Amino acids: CASSLRGTGGLWNTDTQYF.

V is TRBV5-1 and J is TRBJ2-2; D is perhaps TRBD1 (6 bases). The germline V gene has CDR1 SGHRS and CDR2 YFSETQ. This CDR3 region has 14 residues. V dropped 4 bases and J dropped 3 bases, with 10 bases sitting between them. CDR3 loop: CASSMGQHTGELFF. CDR3 in DNA: TGCGCCAGCAGCATGGGACAACACACCGGGGAGCTGTTTTTT.

The chain employs TRBV6-2 or TRBV6-3 and TRBJ1-5, with a possible D match to TRBD1 (5 bases). CDR3 length equals 14 residues. Per the germline V gene, CDR1 is MNHEY and CDR2 is SVGEGT. Trimming left V 6 bases short and J 5 bases short, with 14 bases between. CDR3 nucleotides: TGTGCCAGCAGCCGACAGTCTACCTATCAGCCCCAGCATTTT. Amino acids: CASSRQSTYQPQHF.

This clone was recorded once. The chain combines TRBV6-6 with TRBJ2-2; D perhaps matches TRBD2 (6 bases). V lost 7 bases and J lost 0, with 15 bases in between. Germline assignment: CDR1 MNHNY and CDR2 SVGAGI (reference sequence). The CDR3 loop spans 16 amino acids. In nucleotides, the CDR3 is TGTGCCAGCAAATTTGGGAGGAGGGCGAACACCGGGGAGCTGTTTTTT. This gives the protein CASKFGRRANTGELFF.

The rearrangement joins TRBV10-3 to TRBJ1-1; 7 nucleotides agree with TRBD1. Germline lookup yields CDR1 ENHRY and CDR2 SYGVKD. The V and J ends lost 9 bases and 2 bases, in that order; junction bases with no gene match: 15. This CDR3 spans 16 amino acids. This CDR3 reads CAIKQRNGTDNTEAFF. The CDR3 DNA sequence: TGTGCCATAAAACAACGGAACGGGACAGACAACACTGAAGCTTTCTTT.

The CDR3, as DNA: TGTGCCTGGAGTTTCCGGAGAAACACTGAAGCTTTCTTT. Encoded protein: CAWSFRRNTEAFF. This chain connects TRBV30 to TRBJ1-1; unclear D gene. V lost 2 bases and J 2 bases, leaving 9 bases between the germline ends. The CDR3 spans 13 residues. Germline CDR1 GTSNPN, CDR2 SVGIG (reference sequence).

The V call is TRBV19, the J call TRBJ1-5, with a possible D match to TRBD1 (5 bases). The V gene lost 5 bases and the J gene lost 7 bases, with 12 bases spanning the gap. Per the germline V gene, CDR1 is LNHDA and CDR2 is SQIVND (reference sequence). The CDR3 runs 13 residues. CDR3 sequence: CASSGGGKQPQHF. The CDR3 DNA is TGTGCCAGTAGTGGGGGGGGGAAACAGCCCCAGCATTTT.

The CDR3 DNA is TGTGCCAGCAGCGACGACAGAGATCAGCCCCAGCATTTT. This codes for CASSDDRDQPQHF. V and J are TRBV2 and TRBJ1-5, with a possible D match to TRBD1 (5 bases). Deletions cut 6 bases from V and 5 bases from J, with 11 bases between. Germline lookup yields CDR1 SNHLY and CDR2 FYNNEI. This CDR3 region has 13 residues.

The gene calls are TRBV2 and TRBJ1-4; tentatively, D is TRBD1 (6 bases). From germline, CDR1 is SNHLY and CDR2 FYNNEI. This CDR3 has 14 residues. The germline V and J ends were trimmed by 6 bases and 3 bases, with 11 bases remaining between them. The CDR3 bases are TGTGCCAGCAGCGAGGGGGTAGCTAATGAAAAACTGTTTTTT. This gives the protein CASSEGVANEKLFF.

V is TRBV10-1 and J is TRBJ2-7, with D tentatively TRBD1 (6 bases). V gave up 4 bases and J gave up 3 bases, with 7 bases separating them. Germline V gene sequence: CDR1 WNHNN, CDR2 SYGVQD (reference sequence). The CDR3 is 12 amino acids. CDR3 loop: CASSGRGYEQYF. The CDR3 region has the DNA TGCGCCAGCAGTGGCAGGGGCTACGAGCAGTACTTC.

The J gene is TRBJ2-7, the V gene TRBV18, with TRBD1 matching over 8 bases. The length of the CDR3 is 15 residues. Germline V CDR1 and CDR2: KGHSH, LQKENI. Trimming took 5 bases from V and 0 from J; bases not matched to a gene: 6. CDR3 coding DNA: TGTGCCAGCTCATCCGGGACAGGTCTCTCCTACGAGCAGTACTTC. This gives the protein CASSSGTGLSYEQYF.

This clone turned up a few times. Other DNA sequences in the same sample also yield this CDR3. This rearrangement joins TRBV2 to TRBJ2-7; TRBD1 matches at 10 bases. The CDR3 length is 14 residues. Per the germline V gene, CDR1 is SNHLY and CDR2 is FYNNEI. The ends lost 3 bases at V and 5 bases at J; junction bases unmatched: 4. In DNA, the CDR3 is TGTGCCAGCAGTGACCGGGACAGGGGACACGAGCAGTACTTC. As protein: CASSDRDRGHEQYF.

V is TRBV5-6 and J is TRBJ2-7; the D is unclear. Per germline, CDR1 SGHDT and CDR2 YYEEEE. The CDR3 consists of 13 residues. Trimming took 3 bases from V and 5 from J, leaving 12 bases between them. CDR3 protein: CASSWYSVDEQYF. The CDR3 region has the DNA TGTGCCAGCAGCTGGTACAGTGTCGACGAGCAGTACTTC.

This sequence joins TRBV7-9 and TRBJ1-1; 8 bases fit TRBD1. The CDR3 totals 15 residues. Germline CDR1 is SEHNR and CDR2 is FQNEAQ (reference sequence). V gave up 5 bases and J gave up 3 bases; unmatched junction bases: 8. The CDR3 DNA reads as TGTGCCAGCAGCGTAGACAGGGGAAAGGACACTGAAGCTTTCTTT. This translates into CASSVDRGKDTEAFF.

The chain employs TRBV5-1 and TRBJ2-7; 7 bases align to TRBD1. CDR1 is SGHRS, CDR2 YFSETQ, per germline. The CDR3 consists of 16 residues. V trimming: 4 bases; J trimming: 2 bases; junction bases outside the gene matches: 12. CDR3 region: CASSASTTGPTYEQYF. Written as DNA, the CDR3 is TGCGCCAGCAGCGCCTCCACGACAGGGCCCACCTACGAGCAGTACTTC.